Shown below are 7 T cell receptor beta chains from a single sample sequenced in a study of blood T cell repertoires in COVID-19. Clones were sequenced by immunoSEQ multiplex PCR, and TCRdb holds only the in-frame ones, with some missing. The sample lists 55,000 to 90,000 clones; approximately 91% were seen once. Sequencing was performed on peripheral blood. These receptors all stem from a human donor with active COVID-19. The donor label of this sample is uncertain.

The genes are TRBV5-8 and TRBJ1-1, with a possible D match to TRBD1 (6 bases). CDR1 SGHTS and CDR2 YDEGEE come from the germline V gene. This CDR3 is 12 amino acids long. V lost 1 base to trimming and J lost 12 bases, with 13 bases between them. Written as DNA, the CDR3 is TGTGCCAGCAGCTTGCGGGGGGCGCTGTCTTTCTTT. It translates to CASSLRGALSFF.

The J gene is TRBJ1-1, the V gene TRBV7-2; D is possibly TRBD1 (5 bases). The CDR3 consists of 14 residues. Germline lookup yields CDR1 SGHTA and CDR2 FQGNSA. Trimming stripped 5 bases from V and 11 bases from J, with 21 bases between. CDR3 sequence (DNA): TGTGCCAGCAGCGCACAAGACAGTTTCTCGAAGGCTTTCTTT. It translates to CASSAQDSFSKAFF. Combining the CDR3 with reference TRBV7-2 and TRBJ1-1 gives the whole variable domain GAGVSQSPSNKVTEKGKDVELRCDPISGHTALYWYRQSLGQGLEFLIYFQGNSAPDKSGLPSDRFSAERTGGSVSTLTIQRTQQEDSAVYLCASSAQDSFSKAFFGQGTRLTVV.

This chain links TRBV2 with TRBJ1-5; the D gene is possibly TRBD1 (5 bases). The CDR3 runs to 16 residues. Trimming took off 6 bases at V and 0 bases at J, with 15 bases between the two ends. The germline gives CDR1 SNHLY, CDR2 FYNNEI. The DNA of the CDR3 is TGTGCCAGCAGGTCAGACCTGGGGGGTAGCAATCAGCCCCAGCATTTT. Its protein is CASRSDLGGSNQPQHF.

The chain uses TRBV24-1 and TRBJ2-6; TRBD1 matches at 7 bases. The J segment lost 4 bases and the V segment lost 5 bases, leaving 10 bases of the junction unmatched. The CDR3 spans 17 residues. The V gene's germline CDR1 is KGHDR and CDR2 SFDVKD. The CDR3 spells CATSGHTGVEGANVLTF. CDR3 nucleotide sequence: TGTGCCACCAGTGGTCATACAGGGGTAGAAGGGGCCAACGTCCTGACTTTC.

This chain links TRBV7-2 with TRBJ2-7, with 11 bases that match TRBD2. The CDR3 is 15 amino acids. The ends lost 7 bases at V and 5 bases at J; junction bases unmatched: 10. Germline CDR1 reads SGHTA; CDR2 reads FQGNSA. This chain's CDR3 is CASTPTSGSRNEQYF. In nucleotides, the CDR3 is TGTGCCAGCACCCCAACTAGCGGGAGTCGAAACGAGCAGTACTTC.

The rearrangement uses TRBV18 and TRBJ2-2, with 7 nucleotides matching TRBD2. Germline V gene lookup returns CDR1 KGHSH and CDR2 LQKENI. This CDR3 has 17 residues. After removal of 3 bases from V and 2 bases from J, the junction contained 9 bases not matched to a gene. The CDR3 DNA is TGTGCCAGCTCACCGCCCCTAGCGGAGGGCAACACCGGGGAGCTGTTTTTT. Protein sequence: CASSPPLAEGNTGELFF.

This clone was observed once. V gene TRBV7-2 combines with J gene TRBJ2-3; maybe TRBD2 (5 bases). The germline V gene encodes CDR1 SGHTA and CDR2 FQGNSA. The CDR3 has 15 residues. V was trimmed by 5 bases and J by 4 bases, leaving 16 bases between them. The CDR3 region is CASSPGLSLADTQYF. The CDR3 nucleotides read TGTGCCAGCAGCCCCGGACTCTCCCTAGCAGATACGCAGTATTTT.